This is a list of T cell receptor beta chains from one sample in a study of T cells after yellow fever vaccination. Via MiXCR, TCRdb re-called the 5' RACE reads, giving one row per CDR3 protein. The sample lists approximately 600,000 distinct CDR3 sequences; roughly an eighth were seen once. The material was PBMCs, obtained on the day of the yellow fever booster vaccination. All receptors derive from a man aged 30-40 years who received the YFV17D yellow fever vaccine. CDR3s include the opening cysteine and the closing phenylalanine or tryptophan. The D gene is left open where the match is weak. Not every row has a clone size; where given, it reads once, few, many or a size class.

d_call	clone_size	cdr3_length	v_call	j_call	cdr3_aa	cdr3_nt
NA	NA	14	TRBV7-8	TRBJ2-3	CASSLTLIGNTQYF	TGTGCCAGCAGCTTGACCTTGATAGGGAATACGCAGTATTTT
TRBD2	few	14	TRBV10-3	TRBJ2-7	CAISLSSGSYEQYF	TGTGCCATCAGTCTGTCTAGCGGGAGTTACGAGCAGTACTTC
NA	NA	18	TRBV11-1	TRBJ2-2	CASSSKTTRGRNTGELFF	TGTGCCAGCAGCTCAAAAACGACTAGGGGAAGGAACACCGGGGAGCTGTTTTTT
NA	NA	16	TRBV30	TRBJ2-6	CAWSATIGSGANVLTF	TGTGCCTGGAGTGCCACCATTGGCTCTGGGGCCAACGTCCTGACTTTC
NA	NA	15	TRBV12-3/TRBV12-4	TRBJ1-2	CASSLQSGGNYGYTF	TGTGCCAGCAGTTTGCAGAGTGGGGGCAACTATGGCTACACCTTC
TRBD2	few	15	TRBV12-3/TRBV12-4	TRBJ2-5	CASGRGGRRSETQYF	TGTGCCAGCGGTCGTGGCGGGAGAAGGTCTGAGACCCAGTACTTC
NA	NA	15	TRBV24-1	TRBJ2-7	CATSDRTGTRDEQYF	TGTGCCACCAGTGATAGGACCGGGACAAGGGACGAGCAGTACTTC
TRBD2	NA	13	TRBV20-1	TRBJ2-7	CSASTGGRYEQYF	TGCAGTGCTAGTACGGGAGGGCGATACGAGCAGTACTTC
NA	NA	13	TRBV20-1	TRBJ2-7	CSGASDGSYEQYF	TGCAGTGGGGCTAGCGATGGATCCTACGAGCAGTACTTC
TRBD1	NA	13	TRBV6-4	TRBJ1-1	CASSEGQGTEAFF	TGTGCCAGCAGTGAAGGACAGGGCACTGAAGCTTTCTTT
NA	many	14	TRBV7-2	TRBJ1-1	CASSLNTGRTEAFF	TGTGCCAGCAGCCTTAATACAGGGAGGACTGAAGCTTTCTTT
NA	many	16	TRBV5-1	TRBJ2-7	CASSLSGLRSSYEQYF	TGCGCCAGCAGCTTATCCGGACTGAGAAGCTCCTACGAGCAGTACTTC
TRBD1	few	11	TRBV29-1	TRBJ2-7	CSVGQGREQYF	TGCAGCGTTGGACAGGGACGTGAGCAGTACTTC
NA	few	13	TRBV20-1	TRBJ2-7	CSAKSPGAYEQYF	TGCAGTGCAAAGAGTCCTGGGGCCTACGAGCAGTACTTC
NA	few	13	TRBV7-9	TRBJ1-1	CASSFRVTAEAFF	TGTGCCAGCAGCTTTCGGGTGACCGCTGAAGCTTTCTTT
NA	NA	15	TRBV3-1	TRBJ1-2	CASSRRTAANYGYTF	TGTGCCAGCAGCCGGCGGACAGCCGCCAACTATGGCTACACCTTC
NA	NA	12	TRBV7-2	TRBJ2-1	CASSSRNNEQFF	TGTGCCAGCAGCTCCAGAAACAATGAGCAGTTCTTC
TRBD2	few	15	TRBV7-9	TRBJ2-1	CASSLVGGRTDEQFF	TGTGCCAGCAGCTTAGTAGGCGGGAGGACAGATGAGCAGTTCTTC
NA	NA	13	TRBV7-9	TRBJ1-1	CASSLWGSPEAFF	TGTGCCAGCAGCTTATGGGGTTCCCCTGAAGCTTTCTTT
NA	few	13	TRBV6-5	TRBJ2-7	CASSYRQTYEQYF	TGTGCCAGCAGTTACAGGCAGACCTACGAGCAGTACTTC
NA	few	12	TRBV18	TRBJ2-1	CASSREEWEQFF	TGTGCCAGCTCACGGGAGGAGTGGGAGCAGTTCTTC
NA	NA	14	TRBV19	TRBJ2-1	CASSKTGDYNEQFF	TGTGCCAGTAGTAAAACGGGAGATTACAATGAGCAGTTCTTC
NA	NA	16	TRBV30	TRBJ1-1	CAWSLPRLSLNTEAFF	TGTGCCTGGAGCTTACCCAGGCTGAGCCTGAACACTGAAGCTTTCTTT
NA	few	17	TRBV19	TRBJ1-1	CASSSYLSRASGTEAFF	TGTGCCAGTTCTTCCTACCTTTCCAGGGCGTCGGGCACTGAAGCTTTCTTT
TRBD1	NA	13	TRBV29-1	TRBJ2-7	CSVSSGGRNEQYF	TGCAGCGTTTCGTCAGGGGGCCGTAACGAGCAGTACTTC